The next 21 T cell receptor beta chains were all read from a single sample in a study of Siglec-9 on CD8 T cells in melanoma (dated 2019 in TCRdb). Receptor amplification or capture employed the immunoSEQ multiplex PCR assay. Imported from immuneACCESS, the table was reduced by TCRdb to in-frame sequences with V and J called. These copies leave out some clones; in studies compared against another copy, an unresolved V gene accounts for under half, and the cause of the remainder is not known. The sample table contains roughly 30,000 clones; only one count was recorded for 80% of them. The ten most abundant clones make up roughly 6.3% of the sample. Sequenced sample: Siglec-9- CD8+ T cells sorted from blood. In light of the paper, this sample's cell subset or site label describes: CD8 T cells lacking Siglec-9. Receptors originate from a human donor in good health.

This chain joins TRBV4-1 and TRBJ1-2, with D uncertain. Germline CDR1 reads MGHRA; CDR2 reads YSYEKL. The CDR3 is 13 residues long. With 2 bases removed from V and 5 bases from J, the gap between germline ends came to 9 bases. The chain's CDR3 is CASSQSREYGYTF. The CDR3 DNA is TGCGCCAGCAGCCAATCTAGGGAGTATGGCTACACCTTC.

This clone was seen only once. The V gene is TRBV4-1, the J gene TRBJ2-1; D is unclear. V was trimmed by 0 bases and J by 4 bases, leaving 4 bases between them. The CDR3 runs 13 residues. Germline values: CDR1 MGHRA, CDR2 YSYEKL. CDR3 residues: CASSQERYNEQFF. CDR3 bases: TGCGCCAGCAGCCAAGAGAGATACAATGAGCAGTTCTTC.

The rearrangement uses TRBV19 and TRBJ2-7; 8 bases fit TRBD2. Trimming removed 3 bases from V and 3 bases from J; junction bases left unmatched: 4. CDR3 length: 14 amino acids. Germline assignment: CDR1 LNHDA and CDR2 SQIVND (reference sequence). As DNA, the CDR3 is TGTGCCAGTAGTATGGCGGGGGGCGTCTACGAGCAGTACTTC. It codes for CASSMAGGVYEQYF. The variable domain in full, completed from reference TRBV19 and TRBJ2-7, reads DGGITQSPKYLFRKEGQNVTLSCEQNLNHDAMYWYRQDPGQGLRLIYYSQIVNDFQKGDIAEGYSVSREKKESFPLTVTSAQKNPTAFYLCASSMAGGVYEQYFGPGTRLTVT.

This chain uses TRBV5-4 with TRBJ2-7; TRBD2 matches at 8 bases. The germline CDR1 and CDR2 sequences are SGHNT and YYREEE (reference sequence). The CDR3 length is 15 residues. After removal of 0 bases from V and 2 bases from J, the junction contained 4 bases not matched to a gene. The CDR3 bases are TGTGCCAGCAGCTTGGCCCGGGGGGGGCCCTACGAGCAGTACTTC. This sequence encodes CASSLARGGPYEQYF.

The chain is built from TRBV19 and TRBJ2-1; D remains unclear. The CDR3 has 13 residues. V was clipped by 0 bases and J by 12 bases, with 12 bases between them. Germline loops: CDR1 LNHDA, CDR2 SQIVND (reference sequence). The CDR3 spells CASSIELFGWQFF. CDR3 bases: TGTGCCAGTAGTATAGAGTTGTTCGGGTGGCAGTTCTTC.

The chain employs TRBV29-1 and TRBJ1-5; D gene uncertain. Germline V CDR1 and CDR2: SQVTM, ANQGSEA. Trimming took off 4 bases at V and 5 bases at J, with 15 bases between the two ends. The length of the CDR3 is 14 residues. CDR3 residues: CSVGIGRGDQPQHF. Here the CDR3 DNA reads TGCAGCGTTGGGATAGGTCGGGGAGATCAGCCCCAGCATTTT.

The CDR3 loop is CASSTSGGGNEQFF. CDR3 sequence (DNA): TGTGCCAGCAGCACTAGCGGGGGGGGCAATGAGCAGTTCTTC. The chain links TRBV2 to TRBJ2-1; 13 nucleotides agree with TRBD2. The CDR3 loop spans 14 amino acids. The germline V gene has CDR1 SNHLY and CDR2 FYNNEI. V lost 6 bases to trimming and J lost 6 bases; unmatched junction nucleotides: 2.

The V gene is TRBV7-8, the J gene TRBJ2-7, with a weak D call TRBD1 (7 bases). Trimming cost V 7 bases and J 0 bases, with 13 bases left between them. The CDR3 runs 14 residues. From germline, CDR1 is SGHVS and CDR2 FQNEAQ. Here the CDR3 reads CASNQGGPSYEQYF. The CDR3 coding sequence is TGTGCCAGCAACCAGGGGGGACCCTCCTACGAGCAGTACTTC.

The rearrangement uses TRBV27 and TRBJ2-1, with D unresolved. In germline, CDR1 is MNHEY, CDR2 SMNVEV (reference sequence). The CDR3 consists of 17 residues. Trimming stripped 6 bases from V and 2 bases from J, with 20 bases between. DNA for the CDR3: TGTGCCAGCAGCTCAGACGGTAGTTACCCTGCCTACAATGAGCAGTTCTTC. Its translation is CASSSDGSYPAYNEQFF.

The rearrangement joins TRBV19 to TRBJ2-1; D may be TRBD2 (6 bases). Trimming removed 6 bases from V and 6 bases from J, with 12 bases in between. The CDR3 has 13 amino acids. The germline V gene has CDR1 LNHDA and CDR2 SQIVND (reference sequence). The CDR3 spells CASSIGSFNEQFF. Written as DNA, the CDR3 is TGTGCCAGTAGCATCGGGAGTTTCAATGAGCAGTTCTTC.

The chain couples TRBV5-4 to TRBJ1-2, with a possible D match to TRBD1 (6 bases). V shed 3 bases and J shed 4 bases, with 19 bases lying between them. The CDR3 extends over 16 amino acids. Germline values: CDR1 SGHNT, CDR2 YYREEE (reference sequence). CDR3 nucleotides: TGTGCCAGCAGCTCCGGGTGGGGGGCGATAGGCTATGGCTACACCTTC. The encoded protein is CASSSGWGAIGYGYTF.

The chain couples TRBV7-9 to TRBJ1-4, with a weak D call TRBD1 (5 bases). V lost 5 bases and J lost 3, with 13 bases in between. The germline V gene has CDR1 SEHNR and CDR2 FQNEAQ (reference sequence). The CDR3 is 15 amino acids. CDR3 bases: TGTGCCAGCAGCCTCAGGGACGGATCTAATGAAAAACTGTTTTTT. Encoded protein: CASSLRDGSNEKLFF.

The rearrangement joins TRBV5-4 to TRBJ2-5, with D possibly being TRBD2 (6 bases). Germline values: CDR1 SGHNT, CDR2 YYREEE (reference sequence). This CDR3 contains 11 residues. The germline V and J ends were trimmed by 0 bases and 13 bases, with 10 bases remaining between them. The CDR3 nucleotides read TGTGCCAGCAGCTTGGGGGGGGAACCGTACTTC. Translating gives CASSLGGEPYF.

The sample holds a few counts of this clone. This rearrangement joins TRBV11-2 to TRBJ2-5; unclear D gene. This CDR3 has 12 amino acids. The germline V gene has CDR1 SGHAT and CDR2 FQNNGV. V lost 5 bases, J lost 2 bases, and 6 bases lay in between. The CDR3 reads CASSPGQETQYF. The CDR3 DNA reads TGTGCCAGCAGCCCCGGTCAAGAGACCCAGTACTTC.

The rearrangement links TRBV5-1 to TRBJ2-1; D may match TRBD1 or TRBD2 (6 bases each). Germline V gene sequence: CDR1 SGHRS, CDR2 YFSETQ. The V end was cut by 2 bases, the J end by 8 bases, with 8 bases between. The CDR3 has 12 residues. CDR3 residues: CASSLGGHEQFF. For the CDR3, the DNA is TGCGCCAGCAGCTTAGGGGGGCATGAGCAGTTCTTC.

This clone was counted only a few times. The chain uses TRBV7-9 and TRBJ2-7, with a tentative D call TRBD1 (6 bases). The V and J ends lost 2 bases and 5 bases respectively, with 10 bases between them. Germline loops: CDR1 SEHNR, CDR2 FQNEAQ (reference sequence). This CDR3 spans 13 amino acids. The CDR3 DNA is TGTGCCAGCAGCTTAAGGGGGTTGGACGAGCAGTACGTC. Its translation: CASSLRGLDEQYV.

V gene TRBV4-1 combines with J gene TRBJ1-1; no firm D call. Between the trimmed V and J ends, which lost 0 bases and 4 bases, there was a span of 12 bases. There are 15 residues in the CDR3. Germline values: CDR1 MGHRA, CDR2 YSYEKL. As DNA, the CDR3 is TGCGCCAGCAGCCAAGATTGGAAGACGGGCACTGAAGCTTTCTTT. This sequence encodes CASSQDWKTGTEAFF.

The CDR3 nucleotides are TGTGCCAGCAGCTCGCGGACAGCCGGGACCGGGGAGCTGTTTTTT. It is translated as CASSSRTAGTGELFF. The chain recombines TRBV7-8 with TRBJ2-2, with D tentatively TRBD1 (6 bases). V was cut by 4 bases and J by 5 bases, with 14 bases left in between. Germline lookup yields CDR1 SGHVS and CDR2 FQNEAQ. This CDR3 region has 15 residues.

The chain uses TRBV7-9 and TRBJ2-2; possible D gene TRBD1, 5 bases. The ends were cut back, 5 bases at V and 7 bases at J, with 8 bases in the middle. This CDR3 spans 12 amino acids. CDR1 is SEHNR and CDR2 is FQNEAQ in the germline V gene (reference sequence). CDR3 sequence: CASSPGHGELFF. The CDR3 nucleotides read TGTGCCAGCAGCCCAGGGCACGGGGAGCTGTTTTTT.

The chain combines TRBV19 with TRBJ2-3; no definite D call. The CDR3 has 12 residues. Germline CDR1 is LNHDA and CDR2 is SQIVND (reference sequence). Deletions cut 6 bases from V and 6 bases from J, with 10 bases between. The CDR3 reads CASSLVGDTQYF. The DNA of the CDR3 is TGTGCCAGTAGCCTGGTCGGGGATACGCAGTATTTT. The full variable domain, its missing parts supplied by reference TRBV19 and TRBJ2-3, is DGGITQSPKYLFRKEGQNVTLSCEQNLNHDAMYWYRQDPGQGLRLIYYSQIVNDFQKGDIAEGYSVSREKKESFPLTVTSAQKNPTAFYLCASSLVGDTQYFGPGTRLTVL.

This clone showed up just a few times. J is TRBJ1-1 and V is TRBV11-2, with 9 nucleotides matching TRBD1. V shed 5 bases, J shed 6 bases, and the junction held 7 bases outside the gene matches. CDR1 is SGHAT and CDR2 is FQNNGV in the germline V gene. The CDR3 covers 14 residues. In DNA, the CDR3 is TGTGCCAGCAGCCTGGGACAGGGTTTCCCTGAAGCTTTCTTT. Protein product: CASSLGQGFPEAFF.